This T cell receptor beta chain was retrieved from a study of T cell responses to AZD1222 COVID-19 vaccine. This CDR3 region has 12 residues. Trimming cost V 4 bases and J 7 bases, with 8 bases left between them. Germline values: CDR1 LGHDT, CDR2 YNNKEL (reference sequence). Doses given second, at about 4 or about 12 weeks, were pooled. The protocol was immunoSEQ multiplex PCR, while the TCRdb copy is restricted to in-frame clones and leaves out a portion. Here the sample spans approximately 200,000 clones, approximately 89% being singletons. The chain carries TRBV3-1 (or the pseudogene TRBV3-2) and TRBJ2-1, with a tentative D call TRBD1 (6 bases). Sequenced material: peripheral blood, taken 28 days after the second AZD1222 dose. This receptor was identified in an adult who received the AZD1222 COVID-19 vaccine. This CDR3 reads CASSLGGNEQFF. In nucleotides, the CDR3 is TGTGCCAGCAGCCTAGGGGGAAATGAGCAGTTCTTC.